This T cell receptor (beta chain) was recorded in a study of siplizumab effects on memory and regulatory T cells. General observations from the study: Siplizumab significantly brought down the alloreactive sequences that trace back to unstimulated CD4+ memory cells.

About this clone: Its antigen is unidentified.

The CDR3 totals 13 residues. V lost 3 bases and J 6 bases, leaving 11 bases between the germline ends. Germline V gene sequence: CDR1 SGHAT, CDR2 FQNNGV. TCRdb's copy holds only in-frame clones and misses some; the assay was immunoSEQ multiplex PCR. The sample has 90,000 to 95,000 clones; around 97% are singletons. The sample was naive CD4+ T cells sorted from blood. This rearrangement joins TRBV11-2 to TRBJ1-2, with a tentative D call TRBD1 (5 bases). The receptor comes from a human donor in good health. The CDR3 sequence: CASSFSTADGYTF. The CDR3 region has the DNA TGTGCCAGCAGCTTTTCGACAGCCGATGGCTACACCTTC.